This T cell receptor (beta chain) emerged from a study of regulatory T cells in long-lasting Graves disease (dated by TCRdb to 2020 to 2022). General notes on the study: Antithyroid drugs had been taken for less than 3 months by newly diagnosed Graves' disease patients. A total of around 35 samples underwent TCR sequencing, from roughly 13 patients with persistent Graves' disease and some 20 patients with newly diagnosed Graves' disease. The study was conducted in China and was registered as a clinical trial. This study used TCR sequencing and RNA sequencing of peripheral blood to compare persistent Graves' disease patients against newly diagnosed Graves' disease patients.

The time point label corresponds to: newly diagnosed GD, antithyroid drugs for less than 3 months. RNA was extracted from PBMCs in TRIzol for both TCR sequencing and RNA sequencing. Graves' disease was diagnosed according to American Thyroid Association guidelines. Recruitment of patients was carried out at an endocrinology department in Xi'an, China. Each patient gave roughly 8.4 milliliters of peripheral blood, collected in an EDTA anticoagulant tube. PBMCs were isolated by Ficoll Paque Plus density gradient separation without further T cell sorting. RNA quality was checked with an Agilent 2100 Bioanalyzer and agarose gel, and concentration with a NanoDrop 2000. Library preparation used multiplex PCR. Instrument on record: Illumina HiSeq 4000. iRepertoire HTBI primers and Arm-PCR amplification of CDR3 regions were used to construct TCR beta libraries. Before sequencing, the PCR products underwent gel purification. On the study's bioinformatics: Gene usage analysis of CDR3 amino acid clonotypes relied on the roughly 60 TRBV and about 13 TRBJ segments identified across samples. COPE and FqMerger were used to merge the filtered high-quality paired reads into contigs. BLAST was used to align contigs to IMGT TRBV, TRBD and TRBJ reference genes, with CDR3 defined following IMGT. Highly expanded clones were defined as clonotypes with a frequency above 0.1%. Repertoire diversity was measured by Shannon entropy, and V-J evenness by the Gini coefficient. A clonotype was considered public if more than one individual shared it. Starting from the raw public reads, TCRdb applied fastp trimming at Q25, assembled clones with MiXCR and retained in-frame beta chains. Duplicate CDR3 protein sequences are folded into a single record with the most common DNA and genes. None of the V and J calls come from the authors' own analysis; TCRdb made them. The sample data list 550,000 to 600,000 distinct CDR3 sequences, and about 16% of these were observed just once. Together, the top ten hold 12% of the sample.

Results and caveats for the whole study, not just this receptor: Persistent Graves' disease patients showed lower TCR Shannon entropy and fewer highly expanded clones than newly diagnosed patients, suggesting clonal expansion. The small sample size was acknowledged by the authors as a limitation that may reduce accuracy. Sequencing and analysis were limited to the TCR beta chain. Because the primary lesion, thyroid tissue, could not be accessed, the study looked at peripheral blood alone. Persistent disease showed preferential use of TRBV28, TRBJ1-2 and TRBJ2-5, whereas newly diagnosed disease favored TRBV20-1 and TRBJ2-1. Persistent patients shared more public clonotypes among themselves (around 2,800) than newly diagnosed patients did (about 900).

Based on the germline V gene (reference sequence), the CDR1 and CDR2 sequences are DFQATT and SNEGSKA. The CDR3 starts with the cysteine, ends with the phenylalanine, and has 13 residues. Left in the record is the CDR3 DNA by itself, 39 bases read in frame from the first base. V sheds 6 bases and J sheds 6 bases, leaving 16 bases between their ends. This clonotype was observed at least ten times. Its antigen is currently not known. Base qualities are missing; no much larger clone stands one base away. The sample was also linked to a second study, of T cells in Graves' hyperthyroidism and ophthalmopathy. The second paper further reports: A patient counted as having stable Graves' hyperthyroidism if no progression to ophthalmopathy occurred over 18 months of follow-up. Hyperthyroidism patients were aged 18 to 65 years and newly diagnosed, with disease duration of less than 2 months. The study excluded patients with uncontrolled infections, other autoimmune diseases, pregnancy or lactation. Diagnoses relied on clinical symptoms, serum thyroxine and TRAb, thyroid ultrasound and orbital computed tomography. The first round of RT-PCR for the TCR CDR3 was performed with the HTBI primer set and the Qiagen OneStep RT-PCR kit. Most expanded thyroid clonotypes (frequency above 0.001) were also detected in blood, suggesting blood repertoires may reflect thyroid immune responses. A 13 V-J signature model separated ophthalmopathy from stable hyperthyroidism, with 87.88% sensitivity and about 81% specificity in cross-validation and 80%/75% in testing. In validation, the model predicted progression to ophthalmopathy with roughly 66% sensitivity and approximately 78% specificity, a median of about six months before onset. To identify distinguishing TCR V-J signatures, a discovery cohort of 100 or so patients was used, comprising under 45 with Graves' ophthalmopathy and 57 with stable Graves' hyperthyroidism. Whether ophthalmopathy could be predicted prospectively was tested in an independent validation cohort made up of under 20 hyperthyroidism patients plus 17 patients who later progressed to ophthalmopathy. For training and testing, the 80 to 100 patients in the discovery cohort were randomly divided in a 7:3 ratio. In more than 5 Graves' hyperthyroidism patients, the study also compared T-cell repertoires from thyroid tissue with T-cell repertoires from blood. After sampling, hyperthyroidism patients received methimazole starting at 30 mg daily, and ophthalmopathy patients received high-dose intravenous methylprednisolone. The libraries were constructed in a second round of multiplex PCR and then size-selected and purified. Sequencing of the libraries was done on an Illumina HiSeq2000 using paired-end 100 bp reads. SOAPnuke was used to process the raw data, removing reads that contained adapters or uncalled bases, had a mean Phred below 15, or lacked an exact match to the constant primer or identifier. COPE v1.2.5 was used to merge high-quality paired reads, and clonotypes were defined as unique nucleotide sequences. MiTCR v1.1 was used to align clonotypes to the IMGT TRBV, TRBD and TRBJ reference segments. Analysis was restricted to V-J combinations with a frequency above 0.0001, which covered roughly 99% of repertoires. A TCS score was defined as the ratio between F50 (clonal expansion) and ExV (chaos), using BLOSUM62-based TCRdist between CDR3 peptides within each V-J. Welch's t-statistics and random forest reduced 500 to 550 V-J features to 10 to 15, which were used in a naive Bayes classifier (R e1071). No statistical method was used to set the sample size in advance, and investigators knew the group allocation. According to the paper, TCR Vbeta CDR3 sequencing was carried out on approximately 140 peripheral blood samples, which came from over 40 ophthalmopathy, 75 or so hyperthyroidism and around 17 progressor patients.

The V gene is TRBV20-1 and the J gene is TRBJ2-3; no D gene is confidently identified. This clonotype was obtained from a man aged 18 to 29 with Graves disease. Donor details come from another sample of the same person, matched by shared clones. The source material was peripheral blood mononuclear cells (PBMCs), sampled at new diagnosis, from a patient treated with antithyroid drugs. The DNA sequence is given as TGCAGTGCACCCGGGTGGGGAATTGATACGCAGTATTTT. Its translation is CSAPGWGIDTQYF.